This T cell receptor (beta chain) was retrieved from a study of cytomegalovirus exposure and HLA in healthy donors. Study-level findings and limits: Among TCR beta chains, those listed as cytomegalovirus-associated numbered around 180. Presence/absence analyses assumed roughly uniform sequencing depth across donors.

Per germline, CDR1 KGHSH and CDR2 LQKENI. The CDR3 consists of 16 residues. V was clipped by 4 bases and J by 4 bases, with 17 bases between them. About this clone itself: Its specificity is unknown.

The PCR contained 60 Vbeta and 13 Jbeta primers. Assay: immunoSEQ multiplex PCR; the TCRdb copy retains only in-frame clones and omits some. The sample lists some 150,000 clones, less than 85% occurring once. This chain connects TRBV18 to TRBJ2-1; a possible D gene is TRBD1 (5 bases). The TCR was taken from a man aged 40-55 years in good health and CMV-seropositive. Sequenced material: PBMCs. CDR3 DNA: TGTGCCAGCTCACTCTGGGGCCTCCTCAGTTACAATGAGCAGTTCTTC. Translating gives CASSLWGLLSYNEQFF.